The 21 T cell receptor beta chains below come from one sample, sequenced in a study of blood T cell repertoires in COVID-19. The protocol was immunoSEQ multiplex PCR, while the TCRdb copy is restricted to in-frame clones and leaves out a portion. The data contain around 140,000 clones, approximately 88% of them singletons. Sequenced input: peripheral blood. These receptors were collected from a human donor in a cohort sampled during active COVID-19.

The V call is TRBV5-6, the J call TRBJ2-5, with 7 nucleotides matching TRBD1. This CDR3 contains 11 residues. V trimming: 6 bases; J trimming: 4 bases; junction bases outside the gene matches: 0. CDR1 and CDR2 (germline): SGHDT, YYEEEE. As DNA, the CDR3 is TGTGCCAGCAACAGGGGAGAGACCCAGTACTTC. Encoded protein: CASNRGETQYF.

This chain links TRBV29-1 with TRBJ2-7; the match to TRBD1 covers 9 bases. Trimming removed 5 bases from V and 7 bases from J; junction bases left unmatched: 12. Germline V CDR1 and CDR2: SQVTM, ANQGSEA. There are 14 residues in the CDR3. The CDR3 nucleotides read TGCAGCGTTTTGGGACAGGGCCTTGCTTGGGAGCAGTACTTC. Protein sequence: CSVLGQGLAWEQYF.

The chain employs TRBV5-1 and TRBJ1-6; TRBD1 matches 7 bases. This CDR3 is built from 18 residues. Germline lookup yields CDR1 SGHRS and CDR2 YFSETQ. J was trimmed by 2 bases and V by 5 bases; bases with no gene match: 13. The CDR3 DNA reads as TGCGCCAGCAGGCACGGGACAGCCCCTCGAGCCTATAATTCACCCCTCCACTTT. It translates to CASRHGTAPRAYNSPLHF.

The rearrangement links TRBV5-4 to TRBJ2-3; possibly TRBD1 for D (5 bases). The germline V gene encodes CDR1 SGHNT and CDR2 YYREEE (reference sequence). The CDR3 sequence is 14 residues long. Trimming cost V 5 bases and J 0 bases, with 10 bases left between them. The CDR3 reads CASSVWTSTDTQYF. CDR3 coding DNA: TGTGCCAGCAGTGTCTGGACAAGCACAGATACGCAGTATTTT.

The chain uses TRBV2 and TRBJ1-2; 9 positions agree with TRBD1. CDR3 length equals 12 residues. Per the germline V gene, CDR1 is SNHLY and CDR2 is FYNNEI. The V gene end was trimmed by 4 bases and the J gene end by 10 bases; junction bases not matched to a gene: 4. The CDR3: CASSAGQGIYTF. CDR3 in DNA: TGTGCCAGCAGTGCGGGACAGGGTATCTACACCTTC. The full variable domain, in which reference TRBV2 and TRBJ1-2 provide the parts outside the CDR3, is EPEVTQTPSHQVTQMGQEVILRCVPISNHLYFYWYRQILGQKVEFLVSFYNNEISEKSEIFDDQFSVERPDGSNFTLKIRSTKLEDSAMYFCASSAGQGIYTFGSGTRLTVV.

The CDR3 nucleotides are TGTGCCTGGACGGTTGGAGGCACTAATGAAAAACTGTTTTTT. Amino acid sequence: CAWTVGGTNEKLFF. V gene TRBV30 combines with J gene TRBJ1-4; D unclear. The V end lost 4 bases, the J end lost 2 bases, and 11 bases lay between the germline ends. Germline CDR1 GTSNPN, CDR2 SVGIG (reference sequence). There are 14 residues in the CDR3.

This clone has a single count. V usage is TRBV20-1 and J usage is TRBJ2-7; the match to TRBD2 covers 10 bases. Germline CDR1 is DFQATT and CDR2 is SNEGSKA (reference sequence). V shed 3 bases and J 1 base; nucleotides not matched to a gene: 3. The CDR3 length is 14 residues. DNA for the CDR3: TGCAGTGCTAGTCTACTAGCGGGGTCCTACGAGCAGTACTTC. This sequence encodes CSASLLAGSYEQYF.

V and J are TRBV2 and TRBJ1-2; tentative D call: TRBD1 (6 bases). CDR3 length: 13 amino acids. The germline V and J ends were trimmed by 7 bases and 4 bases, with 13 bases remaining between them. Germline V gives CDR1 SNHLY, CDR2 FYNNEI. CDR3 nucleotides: TGTGCCAGCACCTTGACAGGCCCCTATGGCTACACCTTC. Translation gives CASTLTGPYGYTF.

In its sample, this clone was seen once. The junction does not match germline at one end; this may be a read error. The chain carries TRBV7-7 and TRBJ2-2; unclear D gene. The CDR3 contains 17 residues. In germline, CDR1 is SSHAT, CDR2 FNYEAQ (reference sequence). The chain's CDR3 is CASSPSQAGGLIGELFF. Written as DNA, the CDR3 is TGTGCTAGCAGCCCAAGTCAGGCAGGTGGTCTGATCGGGGAGCTGTTTTTT.

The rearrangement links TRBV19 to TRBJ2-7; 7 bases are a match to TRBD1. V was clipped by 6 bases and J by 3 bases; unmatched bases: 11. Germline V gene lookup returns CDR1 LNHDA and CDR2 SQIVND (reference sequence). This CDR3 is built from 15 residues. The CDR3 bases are TGTGCCAGTAGCCCCAGGGGGAACTCTCACTACGAGCAGTACTTC. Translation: CASSPRGNSHYEQYF.

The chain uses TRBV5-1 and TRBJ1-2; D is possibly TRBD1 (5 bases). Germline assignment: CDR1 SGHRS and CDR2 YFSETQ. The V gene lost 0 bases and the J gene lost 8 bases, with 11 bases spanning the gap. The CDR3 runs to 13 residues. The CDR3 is CASSLGQGNGYTF. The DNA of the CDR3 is TGCGCCAGCAGCTTGGGTCAGGGAAACGGCTACACCTTC. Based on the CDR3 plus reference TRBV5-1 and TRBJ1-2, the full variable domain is KAGVTQTPRYLIKTRGQQVTLSCSPISGHRSVSWYQQTPGQGLQFLFEYFSETQRNKGNFPGRFSGRQFSNSRSEMNVSTLELGDSALYLCASSLGQGNGYTFGSGTRLTVV.

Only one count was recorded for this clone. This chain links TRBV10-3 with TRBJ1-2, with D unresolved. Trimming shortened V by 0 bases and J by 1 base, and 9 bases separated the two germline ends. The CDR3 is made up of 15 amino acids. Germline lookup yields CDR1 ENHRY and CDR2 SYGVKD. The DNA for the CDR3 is TGTGCCATCAGTGAGTCTACAGTATATAACTATGGCTACACCTTC. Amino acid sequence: CAISESTVYNYGYTF.

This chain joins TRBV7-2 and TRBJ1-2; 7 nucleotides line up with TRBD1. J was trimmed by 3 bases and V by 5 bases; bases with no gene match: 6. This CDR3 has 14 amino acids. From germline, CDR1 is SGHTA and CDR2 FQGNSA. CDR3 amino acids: CASSRDRGYYGYTF. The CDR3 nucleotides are TGTGCCAGCAGCCGGGACAGAGGATACTATGGCTACACCTTC. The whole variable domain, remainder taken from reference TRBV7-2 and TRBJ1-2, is GAGVSQSPSNKVTEKGKDVELRCDPISGHTALYWYRQSLGQGLEFLIYFQGNSAPDKSGLPSDRFSAERTGGSVSTLTIQRTQQEDSAVYLCASSRDRGYYGYTFGSGTRLTVV.

CDR3 sequence (DNA): TGCGCCAGCAGCTTGGAAGTCGGAGATGGCTACACCTTC. Translated: CASSLEVGDGYTF. This chain connects TRBV5-1 to TRBJ1-2; D uncertain. V lost 0 bases, J lost 6 bases, and 9 bases lay in between. The CDR3 spans 13 residues. CDR1 SGHRS and CDR2 YFSETQ come from the germline V gene.

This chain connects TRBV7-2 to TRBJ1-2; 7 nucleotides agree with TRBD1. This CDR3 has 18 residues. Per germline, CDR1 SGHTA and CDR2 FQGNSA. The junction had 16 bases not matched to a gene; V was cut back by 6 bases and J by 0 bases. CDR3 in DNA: TGTGCCAGCAGGTACATTGGACAGGCCACTCTTTCTAACTATGGCTACACCTTC. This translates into CASRYIGQATLSNYGYTF.

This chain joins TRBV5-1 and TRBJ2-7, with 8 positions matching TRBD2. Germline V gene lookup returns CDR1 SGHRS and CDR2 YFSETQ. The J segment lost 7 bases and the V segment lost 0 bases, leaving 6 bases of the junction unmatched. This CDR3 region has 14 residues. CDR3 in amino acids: CASSLDRERGEQYF. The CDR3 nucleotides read TGCGCCAGCAGCTTGGACCGAGAGCGGGGGGAGCAGTACTTC. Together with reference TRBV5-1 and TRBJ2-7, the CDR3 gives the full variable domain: KAGVTQTPRYLIKTRGQQVTLSCSPISGHRSVSWYQQTPGQGLQFLFEYFSETQRNKGNFPGRFSGRQFSNSRSEMNVSTLELGDSALYLCASSLDRERGEQYFGPGTRLTVT.

CDR3 sequence (DNA): TGTGCCAGCAGCCCAGCGACGGGATACAATGAGCAGTTCTTC. Translating gives CASSPATGYNEQFF. The rearrangement links TRBV7-2 to TRBJ2-1; tentative D call: TRBD2 (5 bases). The V and J ends lost 5 bases and 4 bases respectively, with 12 bases between them. Germline V lookup: CDR1 SGHTA, CDR2 FQGNSA. The CDR3 totals 14 residues.

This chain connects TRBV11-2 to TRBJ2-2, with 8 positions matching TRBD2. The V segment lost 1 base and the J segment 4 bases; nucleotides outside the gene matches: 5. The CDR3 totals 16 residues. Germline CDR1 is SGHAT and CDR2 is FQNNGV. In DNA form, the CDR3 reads TGTGCCAGCAGCTTAGGGAGCGGGGGAGTCACCGGGGAGCTGTTTTTT. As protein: CASSLGSGGVTGELFF.

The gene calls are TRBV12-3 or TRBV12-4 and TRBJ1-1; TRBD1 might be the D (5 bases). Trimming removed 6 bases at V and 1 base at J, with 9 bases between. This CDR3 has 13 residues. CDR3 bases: TGTGCCAGCAGCTGGGGCCCGAACACTGAAGCTTTCTTT. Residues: CASSWGPNTEAFF.

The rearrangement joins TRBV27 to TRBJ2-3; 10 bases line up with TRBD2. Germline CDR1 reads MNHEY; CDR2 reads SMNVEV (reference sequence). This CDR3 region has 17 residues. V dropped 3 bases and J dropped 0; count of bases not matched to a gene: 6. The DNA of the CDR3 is TGTGCCAGCAGTTTCGAGACTAGCGGGTCCAGCACAGATACGCAGTATTTT. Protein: CASSFETSGSSTDTQYF.

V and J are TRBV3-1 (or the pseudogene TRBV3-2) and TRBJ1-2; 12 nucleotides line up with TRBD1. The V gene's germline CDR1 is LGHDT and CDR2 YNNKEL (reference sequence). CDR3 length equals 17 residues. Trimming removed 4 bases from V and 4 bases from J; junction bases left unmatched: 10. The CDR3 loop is CASSRLRDRGRVYGYTF. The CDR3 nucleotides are TGTGCCAGCAGCCGACTCCGGGACAGGGGGCGGGTCTATGGCTACACCTTC.